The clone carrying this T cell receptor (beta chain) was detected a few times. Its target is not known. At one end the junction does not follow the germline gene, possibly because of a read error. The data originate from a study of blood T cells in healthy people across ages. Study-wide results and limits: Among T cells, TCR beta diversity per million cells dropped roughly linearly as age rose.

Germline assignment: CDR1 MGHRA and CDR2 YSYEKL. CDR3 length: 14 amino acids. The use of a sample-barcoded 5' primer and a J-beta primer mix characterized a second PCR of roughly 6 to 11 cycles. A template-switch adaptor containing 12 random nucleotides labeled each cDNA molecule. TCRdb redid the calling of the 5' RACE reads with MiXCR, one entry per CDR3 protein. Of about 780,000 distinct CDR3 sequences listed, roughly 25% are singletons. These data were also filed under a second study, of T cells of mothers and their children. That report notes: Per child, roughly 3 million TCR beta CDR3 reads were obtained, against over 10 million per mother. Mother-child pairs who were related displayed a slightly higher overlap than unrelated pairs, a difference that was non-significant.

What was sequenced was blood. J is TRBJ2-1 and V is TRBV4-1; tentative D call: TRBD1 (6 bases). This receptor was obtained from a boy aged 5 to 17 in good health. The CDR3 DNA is TGCGCCAGCAACCAAGCCCGACAGGACAATGAGCAGTTCTTC. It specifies CASNQARQDNEQFF.